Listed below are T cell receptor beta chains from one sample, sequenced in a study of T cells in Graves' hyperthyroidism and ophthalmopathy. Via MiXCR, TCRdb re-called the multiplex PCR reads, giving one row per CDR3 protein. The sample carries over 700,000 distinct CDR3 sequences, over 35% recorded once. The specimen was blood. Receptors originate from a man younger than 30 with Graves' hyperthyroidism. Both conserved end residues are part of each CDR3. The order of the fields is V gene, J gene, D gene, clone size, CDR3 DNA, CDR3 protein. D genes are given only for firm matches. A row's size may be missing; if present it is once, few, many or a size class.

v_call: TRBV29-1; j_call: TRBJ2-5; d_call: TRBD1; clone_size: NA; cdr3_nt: TGCAGCGTTGTTCCCGGGACAGGGGGACAAGAGACCCAGTACTTC; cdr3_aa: CSVVPGTGGQETQYF
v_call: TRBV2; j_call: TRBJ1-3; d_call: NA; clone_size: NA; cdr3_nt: TGTGCCAGCAGCCGAGGGACGGGGATCTCTGGAAACACCATATATTTT; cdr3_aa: CASSRGTGISGNTIYF
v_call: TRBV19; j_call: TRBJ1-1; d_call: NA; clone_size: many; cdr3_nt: TGTGCCAGTAGTCAAGTGGCGGACACTGAAGCTTTCTTT; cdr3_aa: CASSQVADTEAFF
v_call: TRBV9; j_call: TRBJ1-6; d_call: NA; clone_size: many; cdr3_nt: TGTGCCAGCAGCGGAGAAGGGCCCCTCCACTTT; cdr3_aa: CASSGEGPLHF
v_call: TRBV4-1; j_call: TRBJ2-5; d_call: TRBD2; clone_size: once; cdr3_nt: TGCGCCAGTAGCCAAGAATTCGGGAGGAGGGTGCAGACCCAGTACTTC; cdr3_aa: CASSQEFGRRVQTQYF
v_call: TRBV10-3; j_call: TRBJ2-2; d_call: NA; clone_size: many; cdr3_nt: TGTGCCATCAGTCCGAGCGTCAACACCGGGGAGCTGTTTTTT; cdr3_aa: CAISPSVNTGELFF
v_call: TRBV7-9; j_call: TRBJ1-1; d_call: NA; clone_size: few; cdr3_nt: TGTGCCAGCTCGGACCCCCTAACGACAGTTTACACTGAAGCTTTCTTT; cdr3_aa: CASSDPLTTVYTEAFF
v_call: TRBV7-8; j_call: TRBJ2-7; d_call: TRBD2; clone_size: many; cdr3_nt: TGTGCCAGCAGCGGTTCGGGAGGGGGTTATGAGCAGTACTTC; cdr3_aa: CASSGSGGGYEQYF
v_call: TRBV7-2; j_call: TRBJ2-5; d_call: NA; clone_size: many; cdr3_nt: TGTGCTAGCAGCCCCGGAGGCGAAGAGACCCAGTACTTC; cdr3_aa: CASSPGGEETQYF
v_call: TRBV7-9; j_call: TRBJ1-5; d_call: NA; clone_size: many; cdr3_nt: TGTGCCAGCAGCTTAGATGGGTTTAGCAATCAGCCCCAGCATTTT; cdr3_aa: CASSLDGFSNQPQHF